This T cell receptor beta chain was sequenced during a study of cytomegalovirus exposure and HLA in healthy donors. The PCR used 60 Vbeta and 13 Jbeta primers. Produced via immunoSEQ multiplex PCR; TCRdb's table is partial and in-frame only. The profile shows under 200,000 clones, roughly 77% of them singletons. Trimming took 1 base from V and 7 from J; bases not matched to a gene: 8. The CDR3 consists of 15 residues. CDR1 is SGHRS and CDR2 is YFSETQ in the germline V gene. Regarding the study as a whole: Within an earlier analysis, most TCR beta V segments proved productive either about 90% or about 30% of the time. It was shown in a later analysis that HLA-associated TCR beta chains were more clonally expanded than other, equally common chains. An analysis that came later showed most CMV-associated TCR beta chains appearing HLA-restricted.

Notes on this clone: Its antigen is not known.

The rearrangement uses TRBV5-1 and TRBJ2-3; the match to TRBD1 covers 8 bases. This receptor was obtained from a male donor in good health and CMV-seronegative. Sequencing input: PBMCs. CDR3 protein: CASSLTPTGANTQYF. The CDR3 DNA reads TGCGCCAGCAGCTTGACTCCGACAGGGGCTAATACGCAGTATTTT.